A selection of T cell receptor beta chains follows, all from one sample in a study of blood T cell repertoires in COVID-19. Some clones are missing from TCRdb's copy, which holds only in-frame ones; the method was immunoSEQ multiplex PCR. The sample has 250,000 to 350,000 clones; about nine tenths are singletons. Sequenced input: peripheral blood. Receptors were obtained from a woman aged 25 to 45 with COVID-19, enrolled during active disease. Both conserved end residues are part of each CDR3. A D gene is named only where the DNA matches it firmly.

d_call j_call v_call cdr3_aa
. TRBJ1-3 TRBV5-1 CASSLRGGGSGNTIYF
TRBD1 TRBJ2-7 TRBV18 CASSSQGARYEQYF
. TRBJ1-4 TRBV18 CASSPSHSNEKLFF
TRBD1 TRBJ1-6 TRBV5-1 CASSLEDRGRSPLHF
TRBD1 TRBJ1-2 TRBV27 CASSFKGTGDGYTF
. TRBJ1-5 TRBV6-6 CASSRTLDQPQHF
TRBD1 TRBJ2-5 TRBV30 CAWNRGNRQETQYF
. TRBJ1-2 TRBV19 CASRPMNRDGYTF
. TRBJ1-3 TRBV4-2 CASRPRDSFQLGSGNTIYF
. TRBJ1-3 TRBV5-1 CASSEAAGGGNTIYF
TRBD1 TRBJ2-1 TRBV5-4 CASSLGQGAGNEQFF
. TRBJ1-4 TRBV19 CATLSATNEKLFF
. TRBJ1-2 TRBV5-1 CASSPEEARHGYTF
TRBD1 TRBJ1-2 TRBV5-1 CASSLSGTAASGYTF